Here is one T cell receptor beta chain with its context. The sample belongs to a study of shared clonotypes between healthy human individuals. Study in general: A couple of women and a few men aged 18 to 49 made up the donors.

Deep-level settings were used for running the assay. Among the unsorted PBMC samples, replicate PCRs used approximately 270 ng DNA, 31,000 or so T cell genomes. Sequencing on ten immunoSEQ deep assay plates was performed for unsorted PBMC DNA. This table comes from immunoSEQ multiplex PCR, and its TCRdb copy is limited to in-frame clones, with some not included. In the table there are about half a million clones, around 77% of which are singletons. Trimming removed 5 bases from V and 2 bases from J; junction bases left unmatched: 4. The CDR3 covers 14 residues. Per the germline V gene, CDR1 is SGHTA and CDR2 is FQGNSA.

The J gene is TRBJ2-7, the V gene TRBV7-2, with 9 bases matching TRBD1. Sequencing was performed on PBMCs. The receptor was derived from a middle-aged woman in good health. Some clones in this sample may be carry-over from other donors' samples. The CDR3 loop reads CASSPRQGAYEQYF. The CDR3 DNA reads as TGTGCCAGCAGCCCTCGACAGGGGGCCTACGAGCAGTACTTC. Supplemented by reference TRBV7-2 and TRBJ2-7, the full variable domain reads GAGVSQSPSNKVTEKGKDVELRCDPISGHTALYWYRQSLGQGLEFLIYFQGNSAPDKSGLPSDRFSAERTGGSVSTLTIQRTQQEDSAVYLCASSPRQGAYEQYFGPGTRLTVT.